A single sample gave rise to the 7 T cell receptor beta chains below, sequenced in a study of T cells in Graves' hyperthyroidism and ophthalmopathy. TCR beta CDR3 region amplification was performed from RNA transcripts. A first-round RT-PCR of the TCR CDR3 used the HTBI primer set. One entry per CDR3 protein results from TCRdb running MiXCR on the multiplex PCR reads. The sample contains approximately 510,000 distinct CDR3 sequences, more than 20% of which appear only once. The sequenced sample consisted of blood. The receptors here all came from a man aged 18 to 35 with Graves' hyperthyroidism.

This clonotype came up a few times. The chain is built from TRBV10-3 and TRBJ1-1, with D unresolved. There are 13 residues in the CDR3. Germline V lookup: CDR1 ENHRY, CDR2 SYGVKD. V lost 4 bases to trimming and J lost 1 base, with 7 bases between them. CDR3 loop: CAISGQANTEAFF. CDR3 coding DNA: TGTGCCATCAGTGGGCAGGCGAACACTGAAGCTTTCTTT.

The chain couples TRBV19 to TRBJ1-5, with TRBD1 matching over 10 bases. CDR3 length equals 14 residues. The germline gives CDR1 LNHDA, CDR2 SQIVND (reference sequence). V was pared by 8 bases and J by 7 bases, with 8 bases of the junction left unmatched. CDR3 in amino acids: CASCRQGAGQPQHF. The CDR3 nucleotides are TGTGCCAGTTGTAGACAGGGGGCGGGACAGCCCCAGCATTTT.

Many counts were recorded for this clonotype. The chain links TRBV29-1 to TRBJ1-2, with D uncertain. Germline CDR1 is SQVTM and CDR2 is ANQGSEA. V lost 6 bases, J lost 4 bases, and 9 bases lay in between. This CDR3 region has 11 residues. In DNA form, the CDR3 reads TGCAGCGTCTCAGCGGGCTATGGCTACACCTTC. Translated: CSVSAGYGYTF.

This clonotype was seen many times. The V call is TRBV5-1, the J call TRBJ1-1; 10 positions match TRBD1. V trimming: 0 bases; J trimming: 0 bases; junction bases outside the gene matches: 8. The CDR3 has 18 residues. Per the germline V gene, CDR1 is SGHRS and CDR2 is YFSETQ. The CDR3 DNA follows: TGCGCCAGCAGCTTGGAATGGGGACAGGGGACTTTGAACACTGAAGCTTTCTTT. Protein: CASSLEWGQGTLNTEAFF.

There are many counts of this clonotype. Since the CDR3 does not end with the conserved phenylalanine or tryptophan, this likely comes from a read error. The chain employs TRBV28 and TRBJ1-5, with D possibly matching TRBD1 (5 bases). Trimming stripped 5 bases from V and 3 bases from J, with 11 bases between. This CDR3 region has 14 residues. Germline V gives CDR1 MDHEN, CDR2 SYDVKM. CDR3 protein: CASSITGFNQPQHC. The DNA of the CDR3 is TGTGCCAGCAGTATTACAGGCTTCAATCAGCCCCAGCATTGT.

The sample holds many counts of this clonotype. This chain links TRBV7-9 with TRBJ1-5, with D maybe TRBD1 (5 bases). This CDR3 is built from 13 residues. Trimming stripped 5 bases from V and 7 bases from J, with 12 bases between. Germline V gives CDR1 SEHNR, CDR2 FQNEAQ (reference sequence). The CDR3 DNA reads as TGTGCCAGCAGCCCCCGGGACGACCAGCCCCAGCATTTT. Protein product: CASSPRDDQPQHF.

This clonotype was observed at least ten times. The V call is TRBV9, the J call TRBJ1-1; D gene uncertain. CDR1 is SGDLS, CDR2 YYNGEE, per germline. The CDR3 loop spans 14 amino acids. The V end lost 0 bases, the J end lost 1 base, and 7 bases lay between the germline ends. The CDR3 region has the DNA TGTGCCAGCAGCGTAGGGCAGTCGAACACTGAAGCTTTCTTT. It specifies CASSVGQSNTEAFF.